The source of this TCR beta chain is a study of CXCR3-negative and CXCR3-positive naive CD8 T cells. Study-wide results and limits: Naive cells with CXCR3 showed TRB CDR3s that were more hydrophobic than those in CXCR3-negative naive cells. Both naive subsets, CXCR3-negative and CXCR3-positive, displayed similar TRBV-TRBJ usage, unlike memory cells.

Comments on this clonotype: Its antigen is undetermined.

UMI labels and 5' RACE were used to prepare the TRB cDNA libraries. TCRdb re-called the 5' RACE reads; every CDR3 protein appears as one record, without DNA. The repertoire table contains 100,000 to 150,000 distinct CDR3 sequences. Germline V gene sequence: CDR1 SGDLS, CDR2 YYNGEE. The CDR3 covers 14 residues. Sample: naive CXCR3- CD8+ T cells from blood. The subset: CD45RO-CCR7+CD27+CD95- naive CD8+ T cells lacking CXCR3 (TNR3-). This chain uses TRBV9 with TRBJ2-1; TCRdb's D call of TRBD1 is untestable without DNA. The TCR originated in a human donor in good health. Some clones in this sample may be carry-over from other donors' samples. The CDR3 region is CASSVGDWDNEQFF.